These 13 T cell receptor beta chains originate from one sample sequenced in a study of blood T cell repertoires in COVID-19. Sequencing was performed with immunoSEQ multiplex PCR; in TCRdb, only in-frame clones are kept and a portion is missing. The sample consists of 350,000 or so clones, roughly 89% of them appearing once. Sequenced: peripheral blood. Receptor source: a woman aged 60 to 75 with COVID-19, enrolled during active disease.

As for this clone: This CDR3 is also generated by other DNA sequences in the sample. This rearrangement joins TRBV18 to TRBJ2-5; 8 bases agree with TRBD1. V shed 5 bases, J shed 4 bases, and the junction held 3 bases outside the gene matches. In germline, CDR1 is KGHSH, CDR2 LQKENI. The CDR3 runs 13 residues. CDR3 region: CASSSGQGETQYF. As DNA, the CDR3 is TGTGCCAGCTCATCCGGACAGGGAGAGACCCAGTACTTC.

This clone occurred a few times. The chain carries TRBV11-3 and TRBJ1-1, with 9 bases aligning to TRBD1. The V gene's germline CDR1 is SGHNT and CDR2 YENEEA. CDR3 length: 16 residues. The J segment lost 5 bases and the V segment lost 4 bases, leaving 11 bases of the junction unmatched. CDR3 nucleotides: TGTGCCAGCAGCTCCCGGACAGGGGAAGGTGAGACTGAAGCTTTCTTT. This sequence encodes CASSSRTGEGETEAFF.

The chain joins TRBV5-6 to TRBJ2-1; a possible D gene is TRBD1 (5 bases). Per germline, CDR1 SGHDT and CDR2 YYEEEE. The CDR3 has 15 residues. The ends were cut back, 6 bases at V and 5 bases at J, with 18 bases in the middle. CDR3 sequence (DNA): TGTGCCAGCACCCCGATTGACCCAGGGAACAATGAGCAGTTCTTC. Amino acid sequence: CASTPIDPGNNEQFF.

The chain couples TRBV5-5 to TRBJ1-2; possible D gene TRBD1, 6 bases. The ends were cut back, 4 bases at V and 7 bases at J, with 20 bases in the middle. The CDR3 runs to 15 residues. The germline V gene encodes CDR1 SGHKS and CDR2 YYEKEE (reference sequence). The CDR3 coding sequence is TGTGCCAGCAGCAAGGAGGTCGCAGGGGTTGCTGGCTACACCTTC. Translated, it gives CASSKEVAGVAGYTF.

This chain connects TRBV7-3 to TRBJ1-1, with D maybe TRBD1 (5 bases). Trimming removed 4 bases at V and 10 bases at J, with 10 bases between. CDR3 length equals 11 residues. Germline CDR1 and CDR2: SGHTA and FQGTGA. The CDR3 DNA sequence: TGTGCCAGCAGCTACGGGGGGACAGCTTTCTTT. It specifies CASSYGGTAFF.

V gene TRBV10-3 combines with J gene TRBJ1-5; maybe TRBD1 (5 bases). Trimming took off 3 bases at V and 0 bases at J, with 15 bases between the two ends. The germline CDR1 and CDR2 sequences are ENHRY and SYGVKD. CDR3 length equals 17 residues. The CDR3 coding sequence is TGTGCCATCAGTGACCCCAGGGCGGGGTATAGCAATCAGCCCCAGCATTTT. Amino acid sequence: CAISDPRAGYSNQPQHF.

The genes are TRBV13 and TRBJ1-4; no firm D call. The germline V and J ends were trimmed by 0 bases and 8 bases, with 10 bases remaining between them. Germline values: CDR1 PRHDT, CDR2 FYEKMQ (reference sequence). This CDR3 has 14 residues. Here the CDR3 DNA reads TGTGCCAGCAGCTTAGGCGGAGGAAAAGAAAAACTGTTTTTT. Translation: CASSLGGGKEKLFF.

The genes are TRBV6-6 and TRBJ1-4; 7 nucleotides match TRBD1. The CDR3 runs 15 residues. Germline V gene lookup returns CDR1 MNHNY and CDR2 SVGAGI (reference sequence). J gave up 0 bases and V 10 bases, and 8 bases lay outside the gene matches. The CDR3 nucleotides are TGTGCCACTCAACAGGGGATTGCAACTAATGAAAAACTGTTTTTT. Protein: CATQQGIATNEKLFF.

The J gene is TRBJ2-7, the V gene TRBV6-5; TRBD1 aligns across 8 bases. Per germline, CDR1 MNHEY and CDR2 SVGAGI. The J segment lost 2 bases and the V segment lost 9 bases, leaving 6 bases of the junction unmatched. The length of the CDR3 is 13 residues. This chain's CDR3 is CARQGDGPYEQYF. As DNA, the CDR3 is TGTGCCAGACAGGGGGACGGGCCCTACGAGCAGTACTTC.

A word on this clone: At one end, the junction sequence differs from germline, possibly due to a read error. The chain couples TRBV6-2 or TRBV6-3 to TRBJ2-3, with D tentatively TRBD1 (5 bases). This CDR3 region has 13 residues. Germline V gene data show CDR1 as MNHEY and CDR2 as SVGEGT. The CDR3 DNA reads TGTGCCAGCAGTTACACGACAGCAGATTCGCAGTATTTT. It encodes CASSYTTADSQYF.

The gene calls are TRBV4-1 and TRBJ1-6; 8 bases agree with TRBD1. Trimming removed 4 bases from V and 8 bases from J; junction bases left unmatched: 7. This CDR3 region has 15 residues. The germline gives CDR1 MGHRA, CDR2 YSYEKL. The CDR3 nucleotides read TGCGCCAGCAGCCCAACGGGACAGGCGGATTCACCCCTCCACTTT. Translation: CASSPTGQADSPLHF.

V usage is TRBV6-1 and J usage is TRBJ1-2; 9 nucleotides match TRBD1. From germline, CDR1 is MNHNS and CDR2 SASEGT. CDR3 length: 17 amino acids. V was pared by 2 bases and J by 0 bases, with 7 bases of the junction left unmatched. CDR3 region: CASSEYGGQGANYGYTF. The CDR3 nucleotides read TGTGCCAGCAGTGAATACGGGGGACAGGGAGCTAACTATGGCTACACCTTC.

The CDR3 sequence is CASSARTSGVADTQYF. The CDR3 DNA sequence: TGTGCCAGCAGTGCCCGGACTAGCGGGGTGGCAGATACGCAGTATTTT. The chain has TRBV2 and TRBJ2-3, with TRBD2 matching 12 bases. Looked up from germline, CDR1 is SNHLY and CDR2 is FYNNEI. The CDR3 covers 16 residues. V trimming: 4 bases; J trimming: 4 bases; junction bases outside the gene matches: 6.